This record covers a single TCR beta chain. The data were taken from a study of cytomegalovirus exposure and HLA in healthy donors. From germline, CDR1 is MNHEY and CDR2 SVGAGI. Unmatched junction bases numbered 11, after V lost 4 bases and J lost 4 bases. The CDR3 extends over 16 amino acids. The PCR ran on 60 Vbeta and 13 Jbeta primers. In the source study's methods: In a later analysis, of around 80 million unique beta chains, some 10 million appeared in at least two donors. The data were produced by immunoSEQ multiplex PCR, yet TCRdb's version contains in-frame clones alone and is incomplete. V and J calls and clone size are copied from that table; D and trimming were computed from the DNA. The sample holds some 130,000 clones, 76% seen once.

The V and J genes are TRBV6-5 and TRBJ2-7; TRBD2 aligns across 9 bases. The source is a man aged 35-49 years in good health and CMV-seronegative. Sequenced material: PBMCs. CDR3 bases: TGTGCCAGCAGTTCCGGTGGGGCGGGAGGGCCTTACGAGCAGTACTTC. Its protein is CASSSGGAGGPYEQYF.